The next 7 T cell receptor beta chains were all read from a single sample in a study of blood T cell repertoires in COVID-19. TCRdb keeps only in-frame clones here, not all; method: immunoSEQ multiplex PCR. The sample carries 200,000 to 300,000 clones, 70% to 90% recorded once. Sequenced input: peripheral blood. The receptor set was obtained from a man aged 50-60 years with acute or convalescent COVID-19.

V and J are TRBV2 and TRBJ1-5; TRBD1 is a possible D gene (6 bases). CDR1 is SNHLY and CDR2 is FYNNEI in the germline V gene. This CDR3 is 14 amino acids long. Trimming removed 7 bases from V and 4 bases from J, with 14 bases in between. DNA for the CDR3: TGTGCCAGCACCCTTCAGGGGAGTAATCAGCCCCAGCATTTT. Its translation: CASTLQGSNQPQHF.

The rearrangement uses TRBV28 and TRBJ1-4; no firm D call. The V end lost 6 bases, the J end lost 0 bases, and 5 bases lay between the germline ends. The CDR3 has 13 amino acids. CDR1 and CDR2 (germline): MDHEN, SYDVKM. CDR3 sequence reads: CASSPATNEKLFF. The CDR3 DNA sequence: TGTGCCAGCAGCCCAGCAACTAATGAAAAACTGTTTTTT.

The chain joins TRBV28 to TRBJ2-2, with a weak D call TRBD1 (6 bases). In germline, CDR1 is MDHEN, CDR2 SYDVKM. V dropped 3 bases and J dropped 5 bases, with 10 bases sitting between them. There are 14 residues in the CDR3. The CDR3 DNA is TGTGCCAGCAGTTTGTCTACAGGGACCGGGGAGCTGTTTTTT. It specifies CASSLSTGTGELFF.

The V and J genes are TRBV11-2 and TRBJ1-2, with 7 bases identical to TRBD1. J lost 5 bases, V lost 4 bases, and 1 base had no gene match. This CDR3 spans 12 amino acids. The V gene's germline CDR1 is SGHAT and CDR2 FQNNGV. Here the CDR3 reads CASSSGQYGYTF. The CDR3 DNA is TGTGCCAGCAGCTCGGGACAGTATGGCTACACCTTC.

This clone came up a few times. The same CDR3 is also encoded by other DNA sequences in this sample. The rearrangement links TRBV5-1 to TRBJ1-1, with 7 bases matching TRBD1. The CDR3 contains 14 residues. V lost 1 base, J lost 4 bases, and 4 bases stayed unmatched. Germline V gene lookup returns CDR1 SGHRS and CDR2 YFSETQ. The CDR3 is CASSLTGEVTEAFF. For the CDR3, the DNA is TGCGCCAGCAGCTTGACAGGGGAAGTCACTGAAGCTTTCTTT.

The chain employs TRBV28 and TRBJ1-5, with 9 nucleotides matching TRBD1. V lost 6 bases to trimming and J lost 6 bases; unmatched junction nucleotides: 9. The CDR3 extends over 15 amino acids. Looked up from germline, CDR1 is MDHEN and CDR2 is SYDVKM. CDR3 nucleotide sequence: TGTGCCAGCAGGGGCGGACAGGGGTTTTCTCAGCCCCAGCATTTT. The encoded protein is CASRGGQGFSQPQHF.

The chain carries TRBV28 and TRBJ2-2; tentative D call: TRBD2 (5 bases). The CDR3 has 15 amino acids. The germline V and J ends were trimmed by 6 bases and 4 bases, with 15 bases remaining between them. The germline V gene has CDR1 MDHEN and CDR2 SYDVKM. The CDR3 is CASSPRAGLTGELFF. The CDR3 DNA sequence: TGTGCCAGCAGCCCAAGGGCGGGCCTCACCGGGGAGCTGTTTTTT.